This TCR beta chain derives from a study of blood T cell repertoires in COVID-19. Study-level background: COVID-19 samples from acute and convalescent phases originated in the United States, Italy and Spain. T cells, B-cell-depleted T cells, or PBMCs supplied cDNA or gDNA.

The authors' processing: Estimation of nucleated cell counts relied on the amplification of reference gene primers. TCRdb's copy holds only in-frame clones and misses some; the assay was immunoSEQ multiplex PCR. D and trimming were read from the DNA, whereas the V and J calls and clone size are those reported in that table. This table holds approximately 28,000 clones, 75% to 90% found once. Germline loops: CDR1 SNHLY, CDR2 FYNNEI. V dropped 6 bases and J dropped 3; count of bases not matched to a gene: 8. The CDR3 runs to 14 residues. This TCR derives from a man aged 60-69 years with active COVID-19. The V call is TRBV2, the J call TRBJ2-7; 7 nucleotides agree with TRBD1. Sequenced input: peripheral blood. The CDR3 region is CASSASRGFYEQYF. In nucleotides, the CDR3 is TGTGCCAGCAGCGCTTCCAGGGGGTTCTACGAGCAGTACTTC.